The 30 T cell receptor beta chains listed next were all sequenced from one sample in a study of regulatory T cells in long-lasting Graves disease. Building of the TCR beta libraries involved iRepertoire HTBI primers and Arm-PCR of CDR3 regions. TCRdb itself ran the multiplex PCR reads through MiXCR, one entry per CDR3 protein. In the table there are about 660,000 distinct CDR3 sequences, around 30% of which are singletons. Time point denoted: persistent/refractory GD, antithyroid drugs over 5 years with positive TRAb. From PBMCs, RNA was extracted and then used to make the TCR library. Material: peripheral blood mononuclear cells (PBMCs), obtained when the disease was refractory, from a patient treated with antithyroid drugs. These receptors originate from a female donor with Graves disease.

The CDR3, as DNA: TGTGCCAGCAAGATAGGCGGATTAGGCGGGCCCGGGGAGCTGTTTTTT. Its protein product is CASKIGGLGGPGELFF. The J gene is TRBJ2-2, the V gene TRBV6-2 or TRBV6-3; D is perhaps TRBD2 (5 bases). The CDR3 extends over 16 amino acids. V gave up 7 bases and J gave up 6 bases, with 21 bases separating them. The germline CDR1 and CDR2 sequences are MNHEY and SVGEGT.

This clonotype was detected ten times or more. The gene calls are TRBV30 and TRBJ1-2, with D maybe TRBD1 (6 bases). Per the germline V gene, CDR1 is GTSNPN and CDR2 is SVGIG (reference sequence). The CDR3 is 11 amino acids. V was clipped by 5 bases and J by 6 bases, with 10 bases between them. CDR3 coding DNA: TGTGCCTGGCAGGGGCGTGATGGCTACACCTTC. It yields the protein CAWQGRDGYTF.

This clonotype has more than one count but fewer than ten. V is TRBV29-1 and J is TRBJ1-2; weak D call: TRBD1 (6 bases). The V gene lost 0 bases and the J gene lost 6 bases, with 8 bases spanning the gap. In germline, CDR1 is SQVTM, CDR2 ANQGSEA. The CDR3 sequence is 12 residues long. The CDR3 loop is CSVEDRGHGYTF. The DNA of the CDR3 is TGCAGCGTTGAAGACAGGGGCCATGGCTACACCTTC. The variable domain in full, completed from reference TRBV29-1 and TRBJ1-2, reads SAVISQKPSRDICQRGTSLTIQCQVDSQVTMMFWYRQQPGQSLTLIATANQGSEATYESGFVIDKFPISRPNLTFSTLTVSNMSPEDSSIYLCSVEDRGHGYTFGSGTRLTVV.

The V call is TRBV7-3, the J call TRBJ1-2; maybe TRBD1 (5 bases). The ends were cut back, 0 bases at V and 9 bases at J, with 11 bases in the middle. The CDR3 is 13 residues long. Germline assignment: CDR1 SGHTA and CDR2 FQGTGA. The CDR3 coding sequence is TGTGCCAGCAGCTTAACCCCCCAGGGAAGCTACACCTTC. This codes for CASSLTPQGSYTF.

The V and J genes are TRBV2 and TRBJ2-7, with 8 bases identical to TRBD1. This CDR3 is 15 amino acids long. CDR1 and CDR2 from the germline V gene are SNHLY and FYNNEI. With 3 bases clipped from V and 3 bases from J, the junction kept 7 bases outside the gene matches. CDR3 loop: CASSETGTGIYEQYF. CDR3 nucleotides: TGTGCCAGCAGTGAGACCGGGACAGGAATCTACGAGCAGTACTTC.

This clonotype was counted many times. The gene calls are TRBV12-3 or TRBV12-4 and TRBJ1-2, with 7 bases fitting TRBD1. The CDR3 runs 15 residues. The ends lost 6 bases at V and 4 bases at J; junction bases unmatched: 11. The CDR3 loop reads CASRNTGEVGYGYTF. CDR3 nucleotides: TGTGCCAGCAGGAATACAGGGGAAGTCGGCTATGGCTACACCTTC.

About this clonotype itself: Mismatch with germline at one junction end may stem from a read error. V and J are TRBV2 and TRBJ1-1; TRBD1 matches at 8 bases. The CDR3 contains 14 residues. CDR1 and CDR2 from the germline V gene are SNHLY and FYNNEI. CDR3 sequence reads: CASILTGANAEAFF. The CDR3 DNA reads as TGTGCCAGTATCTTGACAGGGGCGAACGCTGAAGCTTTCTTT.

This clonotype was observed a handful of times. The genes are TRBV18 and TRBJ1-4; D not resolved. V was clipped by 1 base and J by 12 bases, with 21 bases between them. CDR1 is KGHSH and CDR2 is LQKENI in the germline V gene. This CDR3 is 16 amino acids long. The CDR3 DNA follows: TGTGCCAGCTCACCACAGGTGTCGGCGAGGCTTGAGGAACTGTTTTTT. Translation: CASSPQVSARLEELFF.

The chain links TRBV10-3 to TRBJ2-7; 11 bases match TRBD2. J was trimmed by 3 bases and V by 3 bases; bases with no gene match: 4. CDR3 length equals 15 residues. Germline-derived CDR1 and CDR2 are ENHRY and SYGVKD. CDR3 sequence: CAISDQTSGNYEQYF. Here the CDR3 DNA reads TGTGCCATCAGTGACCAGACTAGCGGGAACTACGAGCAGTACTTC.

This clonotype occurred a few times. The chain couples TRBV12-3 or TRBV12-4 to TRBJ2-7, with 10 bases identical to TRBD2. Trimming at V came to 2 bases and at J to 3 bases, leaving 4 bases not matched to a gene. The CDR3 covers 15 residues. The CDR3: CASSLKAGGGYEQYF. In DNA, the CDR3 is TGTGCCAGCAGTTTAAAAGCGGGAGGGGGCTACGAGCAGTACTTC.

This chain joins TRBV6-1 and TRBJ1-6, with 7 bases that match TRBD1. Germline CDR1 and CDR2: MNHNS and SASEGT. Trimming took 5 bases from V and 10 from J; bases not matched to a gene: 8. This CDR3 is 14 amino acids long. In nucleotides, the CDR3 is TGTGCCAGCAGTCGACAGGGCCGGCCCTCACCCCTCCACTTT. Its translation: CASSRQGRPSPLHF.

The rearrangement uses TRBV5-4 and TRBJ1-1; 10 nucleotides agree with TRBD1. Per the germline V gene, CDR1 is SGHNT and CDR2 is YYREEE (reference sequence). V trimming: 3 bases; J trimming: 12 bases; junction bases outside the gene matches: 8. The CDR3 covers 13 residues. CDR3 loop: CASSWTGGPSTFF. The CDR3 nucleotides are TGTGCCAGCAGCTGGACAGGGGGACCCTCGACTTTCTTT.

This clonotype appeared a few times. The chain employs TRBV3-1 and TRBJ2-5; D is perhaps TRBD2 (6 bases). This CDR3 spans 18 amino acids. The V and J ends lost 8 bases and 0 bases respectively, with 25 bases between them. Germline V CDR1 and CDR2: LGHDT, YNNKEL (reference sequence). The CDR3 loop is CASGSSGLTKGYQETQYF. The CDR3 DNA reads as TGTGCCAGCGGGAGTAGCGGATTAACCAAGGGGTACCAAGAGACCCAGTACTTC.

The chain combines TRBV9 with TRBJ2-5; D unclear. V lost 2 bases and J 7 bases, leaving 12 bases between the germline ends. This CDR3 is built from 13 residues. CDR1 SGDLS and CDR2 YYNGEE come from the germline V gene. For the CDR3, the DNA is TGTGCCAGCAGCGTCGAAACAATTGGGACCCAGTACTTC. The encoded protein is CASSVETIGTQYF.

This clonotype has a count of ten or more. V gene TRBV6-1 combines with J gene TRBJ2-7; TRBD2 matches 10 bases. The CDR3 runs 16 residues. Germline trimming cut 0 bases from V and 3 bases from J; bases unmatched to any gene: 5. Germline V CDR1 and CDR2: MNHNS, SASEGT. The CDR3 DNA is TGTGCCAGCAGTGAAGCTAGGGCTAGCGGGAGCTACGAGCAGTACTTC. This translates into CASSEARASGSYEQYF.

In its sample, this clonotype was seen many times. In DNA, the CDR3 is TGTGCCAGCAGCCCCTTCTCGACAGGGGAGGATTCACCCCTCCACTTT. The encoded protein is CASSPFSTGEDSPLHF. This rearrangement joins TRBV2 to TRBJ1-6; 8 bases line up with TRBD1. V shed 6 bases, J shed 8 bases, and the junction held 12 bases outside the gene matches. Germline CDR1 SNHLY, CDR2 FYNNEI. CDR3 length equals 16 residues.

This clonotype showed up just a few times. The CDR3 region is CASSLAATGRFGNTEAFF. DNA for the CDR3: TGTGCCAGCAGCTTGGCGGCGACAGGGAGGTTCGGGAACACTGAAGCTTTCTTT. The J gene is TRBJ1-1, the V gene TRBV5-5, with 7 positions matching TRBD1. Germline V lookup: CDR1 SGHKS, CDR2 YYEKEE (reference sequence). Unmatched junction bases numbered 12, after V lost 0 bases and J lost 1 base. There are 18 residues in the CDR3.

CDR3 DNA sequence: TGCAGCGTGGTTGTGGCGACCTACGAGCAGTACTTC. As protein: CSVVVATYEQYF. The V call is TRBV29-1, the J call TRBJ2-7, with D hard to call. The germline V gene has CDR1 SQVTM and CDR2 ANQGSEA. This CDR3 region has 12 residues. V was trimmed by 6 bases and J by 2 bases, leaving 11 bases between them.

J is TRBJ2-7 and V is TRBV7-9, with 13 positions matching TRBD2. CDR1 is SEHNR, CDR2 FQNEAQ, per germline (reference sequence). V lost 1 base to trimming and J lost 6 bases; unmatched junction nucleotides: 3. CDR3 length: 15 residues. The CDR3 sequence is CASSLGTSGRPEQYF. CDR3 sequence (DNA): TGTGCCAGCAGCTTAGGGACTAGCGGGAGACCCGAGCAGTACTTC.

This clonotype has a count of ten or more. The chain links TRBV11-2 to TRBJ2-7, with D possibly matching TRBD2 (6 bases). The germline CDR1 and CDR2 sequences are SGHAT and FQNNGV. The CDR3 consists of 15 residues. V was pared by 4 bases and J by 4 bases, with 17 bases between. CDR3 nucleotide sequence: TGTGCCAGCAGCTCCCTCTTAGCGGAGGGGTACGAGCAGTACTTC. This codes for CASSSLLAEGYEQYF.

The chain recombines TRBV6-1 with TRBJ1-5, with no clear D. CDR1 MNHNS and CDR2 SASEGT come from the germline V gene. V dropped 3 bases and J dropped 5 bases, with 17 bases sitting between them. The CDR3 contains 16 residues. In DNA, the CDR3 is TGTGCCAGCAGTGAGATGACCCGGCAAATCTATCAGCCCCAGCATTTT. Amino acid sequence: CASSEMTRQIYQPQHF.

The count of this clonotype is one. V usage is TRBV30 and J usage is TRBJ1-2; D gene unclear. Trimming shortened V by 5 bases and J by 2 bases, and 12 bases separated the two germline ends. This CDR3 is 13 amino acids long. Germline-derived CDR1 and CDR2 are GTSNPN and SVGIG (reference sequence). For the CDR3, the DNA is TGTGCCTGGCTAGGGAAAGGGAACTATGGCTACACCTTC. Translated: CAWLGKGNYGYTF.

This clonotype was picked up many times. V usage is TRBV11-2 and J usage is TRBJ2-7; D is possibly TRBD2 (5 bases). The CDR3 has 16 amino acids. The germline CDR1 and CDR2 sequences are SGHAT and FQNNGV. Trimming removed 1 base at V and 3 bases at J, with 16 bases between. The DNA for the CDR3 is TGTGCCAGCAGCTTAGGTTCATCGGGATCCTTCTACGAGCAGTACTTC. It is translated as CASSLGSSGSFYEQYF. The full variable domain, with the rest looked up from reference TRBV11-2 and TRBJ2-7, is EAGVAQSPRYKIIEKRQSVAFWCNPISGHATLYWYQQILGQGPKLLIQFQNNGVVDDSQLPKDRFSAERLKGVDSTLKIQPAKLEDSAVYLCASSLGSSGSFYEQYFGPGTRLTVT.

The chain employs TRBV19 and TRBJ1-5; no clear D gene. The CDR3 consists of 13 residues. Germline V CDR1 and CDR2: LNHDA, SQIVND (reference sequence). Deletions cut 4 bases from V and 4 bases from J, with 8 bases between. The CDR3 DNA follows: TGTGCCAGTAGTAGGTGGAGTAATCAGCCCCAGCATTTT. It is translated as CASSRWSNQPQHF.

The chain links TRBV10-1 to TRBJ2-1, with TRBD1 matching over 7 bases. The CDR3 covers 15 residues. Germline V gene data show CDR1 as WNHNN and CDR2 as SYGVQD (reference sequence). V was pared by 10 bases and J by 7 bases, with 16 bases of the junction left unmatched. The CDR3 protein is CATQTGKTGPNEQFF. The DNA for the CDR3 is TGCGCCACCCAGACAGGGAAAACTGGCCCGAATGAGCAGTTCTTC.

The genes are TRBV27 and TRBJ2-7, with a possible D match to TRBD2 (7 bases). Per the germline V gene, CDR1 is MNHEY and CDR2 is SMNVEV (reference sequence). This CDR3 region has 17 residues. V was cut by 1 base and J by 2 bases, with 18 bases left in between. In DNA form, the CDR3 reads TGTGCCAGCAGTTTATTCGGGGCGGGGGCAGGTCCCTACGAGCAGTACTTC. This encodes CASSLFGAGAGPYEQYF.

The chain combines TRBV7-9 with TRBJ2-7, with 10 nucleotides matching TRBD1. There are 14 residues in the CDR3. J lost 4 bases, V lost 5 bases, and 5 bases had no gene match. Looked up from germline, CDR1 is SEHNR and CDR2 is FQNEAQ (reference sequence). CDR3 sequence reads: CASSPDRGRYEQYF. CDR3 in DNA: TGTGCCAGCAGCCCTGACAGGGGGCGGTACGAGCAGTACTTC.

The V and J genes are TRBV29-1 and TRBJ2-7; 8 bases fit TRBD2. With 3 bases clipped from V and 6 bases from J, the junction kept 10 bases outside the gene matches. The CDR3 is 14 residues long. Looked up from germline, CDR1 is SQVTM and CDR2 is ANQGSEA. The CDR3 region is CSVEGPGGRGEQYF. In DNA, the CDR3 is TGCAGCGTTGAGGGCCCGGGGGGGCGAGGCGAGCAGTACTTC.

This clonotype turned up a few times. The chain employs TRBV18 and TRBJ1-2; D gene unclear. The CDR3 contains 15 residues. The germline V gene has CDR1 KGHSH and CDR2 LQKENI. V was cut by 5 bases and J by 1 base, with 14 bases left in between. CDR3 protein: CASSATAEINYGYTF. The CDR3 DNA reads TGTGCCAGCTCAGCCACGGCAGAAATTAACTATGGCTACACCTTC.

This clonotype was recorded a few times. The CDR3 region has the DNA TGTGCCAGCAGCTTTAACAGCGACAACAGGTCACCCCTCCACTTT. This gives the protein CASSFNSDNRSPLHF. The chain links TRBV11-2 to TRBJ1-6, with D possibly matching TRBD1 (5 bases). Deletions cut 3 bases from V and 10 bases from J, with 16 bases between. The CDR3 has 15 amino acids. Germline V gives CDR1 SGHAT, CDR2 FQNNGV. Together with reference TRBV11-2 and TRBJ1-6, the CDR3 gives the full variable domain: EAGVAQSPRYKIIEKRQSVAFWCNPISGHATLYWYQQILGQGPKLLIQFQNNGVVDDSQLPKDRFSAERLKGVDSTLKIQPAKLEDSAVYLCASSFNSDNRSPLHFGNGTRLTVT.